This TCR beta chain was sequenced for a study of T cell repertoires in cytomegalovirus infection. For the study at large: Public TCR beta signatures provided an indication of both CMV infection and a matching HLA type. General study results and limits: CMV carriers with the relevant HLA were identified by cumulative public TCR beta family frequency. CMV-specific TCR beta clonotypes restricted by HLA-C dominated the ex vivo response.

Trimming removed 5 bases at V and 2 bases at J, with 13 bases between. The CDR3 is 15 residues long. Looked up from germline, CDR1 is SEHNR and CDR2 is FQNEAQ (reference sequence). MiXCR was run by TCRdb on the reads, yielding one entry per CDR3 protein. The sample records about 740,000 distinct CDR3 sequences, 35% being singletons. A word on this clonotype: The antigen is not known. A much larger clone lies one base from this, so it may be a read error.

The chain has TRBV7-9 and TRBJ2-1; D possibly corresponds to TRBD2 (5 bases). The receptor was isolated from a human donor in good health (CMV status not recorded). Some clones in this sample may be carry-over from other donors' samples. Sequenced material: PBMCs. The CDR3 is CASSPTNGTYNEQFF. The DNA for the CDR3 is TGTGCCAGCAGCCCAACTAACGGGACCTACAATGAGCAGTTCTTC.